The 24 T cell receptor beta chains in this list originate from one sample, sequenced in a study of blood T cell repertoires in COVID-19. Data came from immunoSEQ multiplex PCR; TCRdb stores just in-frame clones and leaves some out. This sample has 200,000 to 250,000 clones; 70% to 90% occur once, and the top ten carry about 12%. Sequencing used peripheral blood. The receptor source for this set is a young woman who had recovered from COVID-19.

This sequence joins TRBV7-3 and TRBJ2-1; D might be TRBD2 (5 bases). CDR1 and CDR2 from the germline V gene are SGHTA and FQGTGA. The V end lost 3 bases, the J end lost 0 bases, and 12 bases lay between the germline ends. This CDR3 has 16 residues. DNA of the CDR3: TGTGCCAGCAGCTTTCAAGCGGAAAGCTCCTACAATGAGCAGTTCTTC. This codes for CASSFQAESSYNEQFF.

The V gene is TRBV5-1, the J gene TRBJ2-7; 11 bases line up with TRBD2. Germline CDR1 and CDR2: SGHRS and YFSETQ. The CDR3 totals 16 residues. The junction had 8 bases not matched to a gene; V was cut back by 3 bases and J by 3 bases. The CDR3 loop reads CASSSGTSGLSYEQYF. The CDR3, as DNA: TGCGCCAGCAGCTCCGGGACTAGCGGATTGAGCTACGAGCAGTACTTC.

The chain is built from TRBV30 and TRBJ1-2; D remains ambiguous. CDR1 and CDR2 (germline): GTSNPN, SVGIG (reference sequence). Trimming cost V 3 bases and J 5 bases, with 19 bases left between them. The CDR3 is 15 residues long. Here the CDR3 reads CAWRVGGNPGYGYTF. The DNA for the CDR3 is TGTGCCTGGAGGGTAGGCGGAAACCCGGGGTATGGCTACACCTTC.

The genes are TRBV7-7 and TRBJ2-7; 10 bases match TRBD2. J was trimmed by 3 bases and V by 1 base; bases with no gene match: 9. This CDR3 contains 17 residues. Germline assignment: CDR1 SSHAT and CDR2 FNYEAQ (reference sequence). The CDR3 DNA reads as TGTGCCAGCAGCTTAGGGGGGCCTAGCGGGAGTGTCTACGAGCAGTACTTC. This codes for CASSLGGPSGSVYEQYF.

This rearrangement joins TRBV28 to TRBJ1-4; possible D gene TRBD1, 6 bases. Between the trimmed V and J ends, which lost 10 bases and 3 bases, there was a span of 15 bases. The length of the CDR3 is 14 residues. CDR1 and CDR2 from the germline V gene are MDHEN and SYDVKM. The CDR3 bases are TGTGCCACACTACCCGGGACACCTAATGAAAAACTGTTTTTT. Protein: CATLPGTPNEKLFF.

V usage is TRBV23-1 and J usage is TRBJ2-1; 8 bases are a match to TRBD1. TRBV23-1 is sorted into the ORF group, with uncertain function. The CDR3 covers 15 residues. Germline trimming cut 6 bases from V and 6 bases from J; bases unmatched to any gene: 10. The DNA of the CDR3 is TGCGCCAGCAGCCCACCGGGACAGGTTCCCAATGAGCAGTTCTTC. Amino acids: CASSPPGQVPNEQFF.

This chain connects TRBV5-1 to TRBJ2-7; 9 nucleotides align to TRBD2. Germline assignment: CDR1 SGHRS and CDR2 YFSETQ. This CDR3 has 15 residues. The J segment lost 2 bases and the V segment lost 2 bases, leaving 5 bases of the junction unmatched. Here the CDR3 reads CASSLLAGLPYEQYF. The CDR3 bases are TGCGCCAGCAGCTTACTAGCGGGCCTACCCTACGAGCAGTACTTC.

CDR3 residues: CASSPGTGVGYEQYF. The CDR3 bases are TGTGCCAGCAGCCCCGGGACAGGGGTTGGGTACGAGCAGTACTTC. The chain uses TRBV4-2 and TRBJ2-7, with 10 bases identical to TRBD1. The ends lost 4 bases at V and 4 bases at J; junction bases unmatched: 7. The V gene's germline CDR1 is LGHNA and CDR2 YNFKEQ. CDR3 length: 15 amino acids.

The chain is built from TRBV15 and TRBJ2-1, with 9 bases identical to TRBD2. Germline trimming cut 0 bases from V and 4 bases from J; bases unmatched to any gene: 4. This CDR3 has 16 amino acids. Germline V gene data show CDR1 as LNHNV and CDR2 as YYDKDF (reference sequence). Here the CDR3 reads CATSRDGTSYYNEQFF. The CDR3 DNA reads as TGTGCCACCAGCAGAGACGGGACTAGCTATTACAATGAGCAGTTCTTC.

This chain joins TRBV27 and TRBJ2-1; TRBD1 agrees at 10 bases. Per germline, CDR1 MNHEY and CDR2 SMNVEV (reference sequence). Losses at the gene ends were 4 bases for V and 6 bases for J; bases not matched to a gene: 3. This CDR3 contains 14 residues. CDR3 nucleotide sequence: TGTGCCAGCAGTTCGGGACAGGGGTTCAATGAGCAGTTCTTC. Protein: CASSSGQGFNEQFF.

V is TRBV7-3 and J is TRBJ2-5; the match to TRBD1 covers 7 bases. The CDR3 spans 15 residues. Losses at the gene ends were 5 bases for V and 0 bases for J; bases not matched to a gene: 6. The germline V gene encodes CDR1 SGHTA and CDR2 FQGTGA. CDR3 residues: CASSPTTGYQETQYF. The DNA of the CDR3 is TGTGCCAGCAGCCCGACGACAGGGTACCAAGAGACCCAGTACTTC.

The J gene is TRBJ2-3, the V gene TRBV5-4; TRBD2 aligns across 11 bases. Germline V gene sequence: CDR1 SGHNT, CDR2 YYREEE (reference sequence). The junction had 4 bases not matched to a gene; V was cut back by 4 bases and J by 9 bases. The CDR3 is 13 residues long. CDR3 nucleotide sequence: TGTGCCAGCAGCCTAGCGGGAGGAGGCACGCAGTATTTT. Protein product: CASSLAGGGTQYF. Full variable domain (rest looked up from reference TRBV5-4 and TRBJ2-3): ETGVTQSPTHLIKTRGQQVTLRCSSQSGHNTVSWYQQALGQGPQFIFQYYREEENGRGNFPPRFSGLQFPNYSSELNVNALELDDSALYLCASSLAGGGTQYFGPGTRLTVL.

This chain joins TRBV5-8 and TRBJ1-2; TRBD1 matches at 8 bases. Germline V gene lookup returns CDR1 SGHTS and CDR2 YDEGEE. V gave up 7 bases and J gave up 3 bases; unmatched junction bases: 11. This CDR3 comprises 15 residues. The CDR3 spells CASSFRGPMDYGYTF. The CDR3 coding sequence is TGTGCCAGCTCTTTCAGGGGGCCGATGGACTATGGCTACACCTTC.

This clone occurred a few times. The rearrangement links TRBV6-2 or TRBV6-3 to TRBJ1-5; maybe TRBD1 (6 bases). The CDR3 length is 14 residues. Germline CDR1 MNHEY, CDR2 SVGEGT. V was trimmed by 5 bases and J by 0 bases, leaving 8 bases between them. The CDR3 is CASSKQGSNQPQHF. CDR3 DNA sequence: TGTGCCAGCAGTAAACAGGGTAGCAATCAGCCCCAGCATTTT.

The rearrangement uses TRBV6-5 and TRBJ1-2, with D perhaps TRBD1 (5 bases). Germline loops: CDR1 MNHEY, CDR2 SVGAGI. V was cut by 6 bases and J by 5 bases, with 16 bases left in between. The CDR3 length is 14 residues. CDR3 protein: CASRADSYLYGYTF. The CDR3, as DNA: TGTGCCAGCAGGGCCGACAGCTACCTTTATGGCTACACCTTC.

The chain is built from TRBV2 and TRBJ2-2; no clear D. The V end lost 8 bases, the J end lost 4 bases, and 11 bases lay between the germline ends. Looked up from germline, CDR1 is SNHLY and CDR2 is FYNNEI. CDR3 length: 13 residues. The CDR3 DNA reads as TGTGCCAGCTCTATAGGAGCCACCGGGGAGCTGTTTTTT. Amino acid sequence: CASSIGATGELFF.

The rearrangement links TRBV27 to TRBJ2-1, with D uncertain. Deletions cut 3 bases from V and 5 bases from J, with 8 bases between. CDR3 size: 13 residues. From germline, CDR1 is MNHEY and CDR2 SMNVEV (reference sequence). The chain's CDR3 is CASSFLRDNEQFF. CDR3 nucleotides: TGTGCCAGCAGTTTCCTCCGGGACAATGAGCAGTTCTTC.

CDR3 coding DNA: TGTGCCAGCAGCCAAGAGGGAGGCGGGAGTACCGGGGAGCTGTTTTTT. Translated: CASSQEGGGSTGELFF. The rearrangement links TRBV4-2 to TRBJ2-2, with 7 bases that match TRBD2. V gave up 0 bases and J gave up 5 bases; unmatched junction bases: 6. This CDR3 spans 16 amino acids. Germline assignment: CDR1 LGHNA and CDR2 YNFKEQ.

In DNA, the CDR3 is TGTGCCAGCAGCTTTTCCCTTGGCGGGAGCGGTACCGGGGAGCTGTTTTTT. It specifies CASSFSLGGSGTGELFF. This chain uses TRBV7-9 with TRBJ2-2, with 7 bases aligning to TRBD2. Per the germline V gene, CDR1 is SEHNR and CDR2 is FQNEAQ (reference sequence). This CDR3 comprises 17 residues. Trimming at V came to 3 bases and at J to 5 bases, leaving 12 bases not matched to a gene.

The chain links TRBV11-2 to TRBJ2-5; unclear D gene. Trimming took 3 bases from V and 5 from J, leaving 10 bases between them. The CDR3 contains 13 residues. Germline CDR1 and CDR2: SGHAT and FQNNGV. The CDR3 sequence is CASSLLGHETQYF. CDR3 in DNA: TGTGCCAGCAGCTTGCTGGGCCACGAGACCCAGTACTTC.

CDR3 sequence reads: CASSQVGREGKSYEQYF. The CDR3 nucleotides are TGTGCCAGCAGCCAAGTTGGTCGGGAGGGCAAGTCCTACGAGCAGTACTTC. The chain employs TRBV4-2 and TRBJ2-7; TRBD2 agrees at 8 bases. Germline CDR1 LGHNA, CDR2 YNFKEQ. The CDR3 sequence is 17 residues long. The trim removed 1 base at V and 1 base at J, leaving 9 bases unmatched.

V gene TRBV3-1 (or the pseudogene TRBV3-2) combines with J gene TRBJ2-5; a weak D match, TRBD2 (5 bases). There are 16 residues in the CDR3. Germline lookup yields CDR1 LGHDT and CDR2 YNNKEL (reference sequence). V lost 3 bases and J 2 bases, leaving 16 bases between the germline ends. This CDR3 reads CASSQTETDWQETQYF. CDR3 coding DNA: TGTGCCAGCAGCCAGACGGAGACGGACTGGCAAGAGACCCAGTACTTC.

The rearrangement links TRBV7-8 to TRBJ1-3; the D gene is possibly TRBD1 (5 bases). V dropped 4 bases and J dropped 2 bases, with 21 bases sitting between them. This CDR3 comprises 18 residues. Germline CDR1 and CDR2: SGHVS and FQNEAQ. The CDR3 loop is CASSSPGGGRAPGNTIYF. The CDR3 DNA sequence: TGTGCCAGCAGCTCTCCGGGGGGAGGAAGGGCTCCTGGAAACACCATATATTTT.

The chain joins TRBV5-1 to TRBJ2-3, with D possibly TRBD1 on 6 matching bases. The CDR3 spans 15 residues. V lost 3 bases and J lost 0, with 11 bases in between. The germline V gene has CDR1 SGHRS and CDR2 YFSETQ. The CDR3 sequence: CASSSTGYSTDTQYF. In DNA form, the CDR3 reads TGCGCCAGCAGCTCAACAGGGTATAGCACAGATACGCAGTATTTT.